This TCR beta chain was recovered during a study of cytomegalovirus exposure and HLA in healthy donors. As to this clone: Its antigen remains unidentified.

Regarding the study as a whole: A list of about 180 TCR beta chains associated with cytomegalovirus was given.

Some clones are missing from TCRdb's copy, which holds only in-frame ones; the method was immunoSEQ multiplex PCR. The profile covers 95,000 to 150,000 clones, with just under 95% appearing a single time and under 1.5% taken by the ten largest. V dropped 4 bases and J dropped 5 bases, with 10 bases sitting between them. This CDR3 spans 13 amino acids. Germline V gene sequence: CDR1 SGHNT, CDR2 YYREEE (reference sequence). The genes are TRBV5-4 and TRBJ2-1; D is perhaps TRBD2 (5 bases). The clonotype comes from a young woman in good health and CMV-seronegative. The source material was PBMCs. The CDR3 loop is CASSPTGDNEQFF. CDR3 coding DNA: TGTGCCAGCAGCCCTACCGGGGACAATGAGCAGTTCTTC.